This T cell receptor (beta chain) stems from a study of OX40 agonist ivuxolimab in advanced cancers. Clones were read by immunoSEQ multiplex PCR, and TCRdb kept only the in-frame ones, dropping some. The sample lists tens of thousands of clones, more than 80% occurring once. CDR1 is SGHTA and CDR2 is FQGNSA in the germline V gene. The CDR3 totals 14 residues. V was trimmed by 3 bases and J by 4 bases, leaving 12 bases between them. Source: CD4+ or CD8+ T cells sorted from blood, taken in a trial of the OX40 agonist ivuxolimab. J is TRBJ1-1 and V is TRBV7-2, with TRBD1 as a possible D gene (5 bases). This receptor was taken from an adult with an advanced solid tumor such as melanoma, head and neck, liver or kidney cancer. The CDR3 DNA reads TGTGCCAGCAGCTTTCGGACGGGGGGCACTGAAGCTTTCTTT. This codes for CASSFRTGGTEAFF.